This entry is about one T cell receptor beta chain. What it binds is unknown. This table comes from immunoSEQ multiplex PCR, and its TCRdb copy is limited to in-frame clones, with some not included. The repertoire holds 87,000 or so clones, with about 88% as singletons. This specimen comes from a study of T cell responses to AZD1222 COVID-19 vaccine. The germline V gene encodes CDR1 MNHEY and CDR2 SVGAGI. The CDR3 extends over 11 amino acids. V shed 0 bases and J shed 7 bases, with 3 bases lying between them. Whole-study results and caveats: White British donors predominated, females outnumbered males, and clonal diversity was possibly underestimated. Regions 160-218 and 743-854 held dominance among vaccine-associated CD4 TCRs, which spanned spike.

The sequence was collected from an adult in good health. The chain couples TRBV6-5 to TRBJ1-2, with D hard to call. Material: peripheral blood, obtained on day 0 of AZD1222 vaccination. CDR3 DNA sequence: TGTGCCAGCAGTTACTCCTCTGGCTACACCTTC. Encoded protein: CASSYSSGYTF.